This TCR beta chain is drawn from a study of shared clonotypes between healthy human individuals. CD45RO negativity and positive selection for CCR7 defined naive CD8 cells, a population that excluded terminally differentiated effector memory CD45RA+ cells. This CDR3 contains 13 residues. Trimming took off 0 bases at V and 5 bases at J, with 7 bases between the two ends. CDR1 and CDR2 (germline): MGHRA, YSYEKL. Some clones are missing from TCRdb's copy, which holds only in-frame ones; the method was immunoSEQ multiplex PCR. This sample has some 2 million clones, with 85% to 95% found just once. The clonotype was recovered from a young man in good health. V gene TRBV4-1 combines with J gene TRBJ1-1; D is unclear. The sample was naive CD8+ T cells sorted from blood. CDR3 DNA: TGCGCCAGCAGCCAAGATCGGTGGACTGAAGCTTTCTTT. Translation: CASSQDRWTEAFF.